A single sample gave rise to the 25 T cell receptor beta chains below, sequenced in a study of OX40 agonist ivuxolimab in advanced cancers. TCRdb's copy holds only in-frame clones and misses some; the assay was immunoSEQ multiplex PCR. Among about 68,000 clones, about 89% were seen once, and the ten largest hold roughly 1.9%. The specimen was CD4+ or CD8+ T cells sorted from blood, collected in a trial of the OX40 agonist ivuxolimab. The source is an adult with an advanced solid tumor such as melanoma, head and neck, liver or kidney cancer.

This chain joins TRBV5-1 and TRBJ2-1; possible D gene TRBD2, 5 bases. There are 13 residues in the CDR3. Germline values: CDR1 SGHRS, CDR2 YFSETQ. V was trimmed by 3 bases and J by 10 bases, leaving 14 bases between them. CDR3 in amino acids: CASSSFGAAEQFF. As DNA, the CDR3 is TGCGCCAGCAGCTCGTTTGGAGCGGCGGAGCAGTTCTTC.

The chain combines TRBV6-6 with TRBJ2-5, with no clear D. V dropped 6 bases and J dropped 1 base, with 3 bases sitting between them. The CDR3 covers 11 residues. Germline-derived CDR1 and CDR2 are MNHNY and SVGAGI (reference sequence). The CDR3 sequence is CASSLQETQYF. In DNA, the CDR3 is TGTGCCAGCAGCCTCCAAGAGACCCAGTACTTC.

This clone occurred a few times. This sequence joins TRBV4-1 and TRBJ2-2, with 13 bases lining up with TRBD2. The CDR3 runs 15 residues. V lost 3 bases to trimming and J lost 7 bases; unmatched junction nucleotides: 2. Germline V gene sequence: CDR1 MGHRA, CDR2 YSYEKL. In nucleotides, the CDR3 is TGCGCCAGCAGCCAGGGACTAGCGGGGATCGGGGAGCTGTTTTTT. Its protein is CASSQGLAGIGELFF.

The V and J genes are TRBV10-1 and TRBJ2-3; TRBD2 matches at 8 bases. Looked up from germline, CDR1 is WNHNN and CDR2 is SYGVQD (reference sequence). CDR3 length equals 15 residues. V gave up 4 bases and J gave up 0 bases; unmatched junction bases: 3. This CDR3 is CASSAGGASTDTQYF. For the CDR3, the DNA is TGCGCCAGCAGTGCCGGGGGGGCCAGCACAGATACGCAGTATTTT.

The genes are TRBV6-5 and TRBJ2-7; 10 bases line up with TRBD1. Germline values: CDR1 MNHEY, CDR2 SVGAGI. Losses at the gene ends were 6 bases for V and 3 bases for J; bases not matched to a gene: 5. This CDR3 has 14 amino acids. CDR3 residues: CASRGQGVGYEQYF. The CDR3 DNA reads TGTGCCAGCAGAGGACAGGGGGTAGGCTACGAGCAGTACTTC.

The gene calls are TRBV5-1 and TRBJ2-3; 10 positions match TRBD1. This CDR3 contains 15 residues. In germline, CDR1 is SGHRS, CDR2 YFSETQ. V shed 1 base, J shed 6 bases, and the junction held 5 bases outside the gene matches. CDR3 in amino acids: CASSLLTGGFDTQYF. DNA of the CDR3: TGCGCCAGCAGCTTGTTGACAGGGGGCTTTGATACGCAGTATTTT.

The gene calls are TRBV28 and TRBJ2-6; maybe TRBD1 (6 bases). Germline-derived CDR1 and CDR2 are MDHEN and SYDVKM. Trimming cost V 6 bases and J 0 bases, with 18 bases left between them. The CDR3 contains 18 residues. CDR3 in DNA: TGTGCCAGCAGGCGCCCGGGACAAGACCTCTCTGGGGCCAACGTCCTGACTTTC. This gives the protein CASRRPGQDLSGANVLTF.

The genes are TRBV18 and TRBJ2-7, with 11 bases fitting TRBD1. Germline CDR1 is KGHSH and CDR2 is LQKENI. V dropped 5 bases and J dropped 7; count of bases not matched to a gene: 4. CDR3 length: 13 residues. CDR3 in amino acids: CASSGTGGREQYF. The CDR3 coding sequence is TGTGCCAGCTCAGGGACAGGGGGACGGGAGCAGTACTTC.

The V gene is TRBV21-1, the J gene TRBJ2-7. TRBV21-1 is annotated as a pseudogene. The CDR3 consists of 10 residues. CDR3 in amino acids: CASSNYEQYF. The CDR3 DNA sequence: TGTGCCAGCAGCAACTACGAGCAGTACTTC.

The chain employs TRBV28 and TRBJ1-5; weak D call: TRBD1 (5 bases). Germline CDR1 is MDHEN and CDR2 is SYDVKM. V gave up 5 bases and J gave up 3 bases, with 17 bases separating them. The CDR3 is 16 residues long. The CDR3 here is CASSPGGRGFNQPQHF. CDR3 DNA sequence: TGTGCCAGCAGTCCGGGGGGACGGGGATTCAATCAGCCCCAGCATTTT.

The V and J genes are TRBV9 and TRBJ1-2; no definite D call. The V and J ends lost 4 bases and 7 bases respectively, with 17 bases between them. Germline V gene sequence: CDR1 SGDLS, CDR2 YYNGEE. The CDR3 has 14 amino acids. DNA of the CDR3: TGTGCCAGCAGCCCCGTGGGCGGCAAAGGTGGCTACACCTTC. It translates to CASSPVGGKGGYTF.

This chain uses TRBV5-4 with TRBJ2-5; weak D call: TRBD2 (6 bases). The V and J ends lost 0 bases and 2 bases respectively, with 8 bases between them. This CDR3 spans 14 amino acids. From germline, CDR1 is SGHNT and CDR2 YYREEE (reference sequence). For the CDR3, the DNA is TGTGCCAGCAGCTTGGCGGCGGGGCAAGAGACCCAGTACTTC. Protein: CASSLAAGQETQYF. Supplemented by reference TRBV5-4 and TRBJ2-5, the full variable domain reads ETGVTQSPTHLIKTRGQQVTLRCSSQSGHNTVSWYQQALGQGPQFIFQYYREEENGRGNFPPRFSGLQFPNYSSELNVNALELDDSALYLCASSLAAGQETQYFGPGTRLLVL.

The chain joins TRBV6-5 to TRBJ2-1; 7 bases fit TRBD2. The CDR3 loop spans 15 amino acids. The junction had 5 bases not matched to a gene; V was cut back by 0 bases and J by 6 bases. Germline V CDR1 and CDR2: MNHEY, SVGAGI. The DNA of the CDR3 is TGTGCCAGCAGTTACTCGAAATGGGGGGGCAATGAGCAGTTCTTC. It codes for CASSYSKWGGNEQFF.

This chain connects TRBV7-9 to TRBJ2-4; D is uncertain. Germline CDR1 SEHNR, CDR2 FQNEAQ (reference sequence). The germline V and J ends were trimmed by 0 bases and 6 bases, with 6 bases remaining between them. This CDR3 has 13 amino acids. CDR3 loop: CASSLAQGNIQYF. CDR3 sequence (DNA): TGTGCCAGCAGCTTAGCGCAAGGAAACATTCAGTACTTC.

This clone was seen only once. V is TRBV5-1 and J is TRBJ2-5; TRBD2 aligns across 9 bases. J gave up 4 bases and V 5 bases, and 12 bases lay outside the gene matches. The CDR3 covers 16 residues. Germline CDR1 is SGHRS and CDR2 is YFSETQ. The CDR3 here is CASSGGASGMGETQYF. CDR3 sequence (DNA): TGCGCCAGCAGTGGGGGTGCTAGCGGGATGGGAGAGACCCAGTACTTC.

The J gene is TRBJ1-1, the V gene TRBV7-9; 8 bases fit TRBD1. The CDR3 sequence is 14 residues long. The ends lost 4 bases at V and 6 bases at J; junction bases unmatched: 7. Germline V gene sequence: CDR1 SEHNR, CDR2 FQNEAQ (reference sequence). The DNA for the CDR3 is TGTGCCAGCAGCTCTGGACAGGGTTTCGCTGAAGCTTTCTTT. It yields the protein CASSSGQGFAEAFF.

The chain links TRBV11-3 to TRBJ2-1; D is perhaps TRBD2 (6 bases). The V end lost 5 bases, the J end lost 0 bases, and 11 bases lay between the germline ends. The length of the CDR3 is 15 residues. The V gene's germline CDR1 is SGHNT and CDR2 YENEEA. The CDR3 DNA sequence: TGTGCCAGCAGCCTCCGGGGGAGCTCCTACAATGAGCAGTTCTTC. Its translation is CASSLRGSSYNEQFF.

This chain uses TRBV19 with TRBJ1-5; D is possibly TRBD1 (6 bases). This CDR3 has 14 residues. Trimming took off 7 bases at V and 5 bases at J, with 15 bases between the two ends. Germline-derived CDR1 and CDR2 are LNHDA and SQIVND (reference sequence). DNA for the CDR3: TGTGCCAGTACCCCCGGACAGAGTTATCAGCCCCAGCATTTT. It yields the protein CASTPGQSYQPQHF.

This clone was observed once. CDR3 in DNA: TGTGCCAGTACTATCGGATCCATACAGAATTCACCCCTCCACTTT. Amino acids: CASTIGSIQNSPLHF. This chain links TRBV19 with TRBJ1-6; the D is unclear. CDR1 and CDR2 (germline): LNHDA, SQIVND (reference sequence). With 7 bases removed from V and 7 bases from J, the gap between germline ends came to 17 bases. CDR3 length equals 15 residues.

As to this clone: This specimen includes other DNA sequences encoding the same CDR3. The chain uses TRBV7-9 and TRBJ2-2; D is ambiguous. Germline values: CDR1 SEHNR, CDR2 FQNEAQ (reference sequence). V lost 2 bases to trimming and J lost 1 base, with 5 bases between them. CDR3 size: 14 residues. As DNA, the CDR3 is TGTGCCAGCAGCTTACGACGGAACACCGGGGAGCTGTTTTTT. Its protein product is CASSLRRNTGELFF.

This chain connects TRBV7-8 to TRBJ1-5, with 11 positions matching TRBD1. Trimming at V came to 4 bases and at J to 7 bases, leaving 12 bases not matched to a gene. This CDR3 is built from 17 residues. Germline lookup yields CDR1 SGHVS and CDR2 FQNEAQ. CDR3 amino acids: CASSWGARTGGGQPQHF. The CDR3, as DNA: TGTGCCAGCAGCTGGGGGGCCAGGACAGGGGGCGGGCAGCCCCAGCATTTT.

The chain carries TRBV6-1 and TRBJ2-1, with D tentatively TRBD2 (6 bases). Germline V gene lookup returns CDR1 MNHNS and CDR2 SASEGT. Trimming stripped 7 bases from V and 7 bases from J, with 14 bases between. This CDR3 contains 13 residues. In DNA form, the CDR3 reads TGTGCCAGCAAGAAGGCTAGCGAGAATGAGCAGTTCTTC. Its protein product is CASKKASENEQFF.

The rearrangement uses TRBV6-5 and TRBJ2-3; D remains unclear. The CDR3 length is 11 residues. Germline loops: CDR1 MNHEY, CDR2 SVGAGI. Trimming pared 8 bases from V and 1 base from J, leaving 4 bases between. The chain's CDR3 is CASLRTDTQYF. CDR3 in DNA: TGTGCCAGCCTCCGCACAGATACGCAGTATTTT.

As to this clone: Mismatch with germline at one junction end may stem from a read error. In the same sample, other DNA sequences code for this CDR3. This chain links TRBV19 with TRBJ1-5, with D perhaps matching TRBD1 (5 bases). The V gene's germline CDR1 is LNHDA and CDR2 SQIVND (reference sequence). The CDR3 loop spans 14 amino acids. In DNA, the CDR3 is TGTGCCAGTAGTATGGGGGGTAGAGGTCAGCCCCAACATTTT. Residues: CASSMGGRGQPQHF.

This clone has more than one count but fewer than ten. V usage is TRBV27 and J usage is TRBJ1-5; D unclear. Germline V gene data show CDR1 as MNHEY and CDR2 as SMNVEV (reference sequence). This CDR3 has 15 amino acids. Trimming cost V 7 bases and J 1 base, with 14 bases left between them. CDR3 sequence reads: CASTMLGGSNQPQHF. In DNA form, the CDR3 reads TGTGCCAGCACCATGTTGGGAGGCAGCAATCAGCCCCAGCATTTT.